This TCR beta chain is from a study of a mutant IDH1 vaccine in newly diagnosed glioma. Background on the study: Vaccines were begun 4-6 weeks after radiotherapy alone, or with temozolomide cycles. Males made up approximately 60% and females approximately 38% of treated patients, whose mean age was 40.4 years.

Time point of the sample: week 35, safety follow-up. The study gave 300 ug of mutant IDH1 20-mer peptide per vaccine dose, with topical imiquimod. Comments on this clone: The antigen is unknown.

Profiling relied on immunoSEQ multiplex PCR, and the TCRdb table lists in-frame clones only, not all of them. There are some 63,000 clones in the sample; about 74% occur only once, and 4.7% lies in the top ten. This CDR3 region has 13 residues. The germline CDR1 and CDR2 sequences are SQVTM and ANQGSEA. With 3 bases removed from V and 1 base from J, the gap between germline ends came to 6 bases. The J gene is TRBJ2-2, the V gene TRBV29-1; possible D gene TRBD1, 5 bases. The sample in question was PBMCs, obtained from a glioma patient whose treatment included an IDH1 peptide vaccine. This sequence originates from a man aged 50-59 years with glioma. DNA for the CDR3: TGCAGCGTTGACCAGGGGAACACCGGGGAGCTGTTTTTT. It yields the protein CSVDQGNTGELFF.